The 4 T cell receptor beta chains given below trace back to one sample, sequenced in a study of a mutant IDH1 vaccine in newly diagnosed glioma. Generated by immunoSEQ multiplex PCR, the TCRdb table keeps only in-frame clones and is missing some. Of 69,000 or so clones in the sample, approximately 86% were seen once. Antigens for these TCRs are unknown. Time point noted: week 35, safety follow-up. Mutant IDH1 20-mer peptide, at 300 ug, made up each vaccine dose, with topical imiquimod. This sample comprised PBMCs, obtained from a glioma patient whose treatment included an IDH1 peptide vaccine. The origin of the receptors is a man aged 25-45 years with glioma.

The rearrangement joins TRBV6-1 to TRBJ1-5; 7 bases match TRBD1. CDR1 and CDR2 from the germline V gene are MNHNS and SASEGT. Germline trimming cut 3 bases from V and 6 bases from J; bases unmatched to any gene: 11. The CDR3 contains 16 residues. CDR3 loop: CASSDPGHSGGQPQHF. The CDR3 bases are TGTGCCAGCAGTGACCCGGGACACTCAGGGGGTCAGCCCCAGCATTTT.

CDR3 in amino acids: CASSLTGGVGDTQYF. The CDR3, as DNA: TGTGCCAGCAGTTTGACAGGGGGCGTGGGAGATACGCAGTATTTT. The rearrangement uses TRBV27 and TRBJ2-3; 10 bases fit TRBD1. Germline lookup yields CDR1 MNHEY and CDR2 SMNVEV (reference sequence). This CDR3 has 15 residues. V gave up 3 bases and J gave up 5 bases; unmatched junction bases: 5.

The V and J genes are TRBV10-3 and TRBJ2-1; TRBD2 matches at 14 bases. Trimming cost V 4 bases and J 8 bases; bases outside gene matches: 16. CDR3 length: 19 residues. The germline V gene has CDR1 ENHRY and CDR2 SYGVKD. This chain's CDR3 is CAISAPSLEGLAGGDEQFF. The CDR3 DNA sequence: TGTGCCATCAGTGCCCCTTCCCTCGAAGGACTAGCGGGAGGTGATGAGCAGTTCTTC.

This clone has only one observation. The chain has TRBV7-2 and TRBJ1-3; D is unclear. V lost 5 bases, J lost 2 bases, and 16 bases lay in between. This CDR3 comprises 16 residues. Germline V CDR1 and CDR2: SGHTA, FQGNSA. CDR3 nucleotides: TGTGCCAGCAGCACCCGGATGAGTTTGGCTGGAAACACCATATATTTT. This codes for CASSTRMSLAGNTIYF.